What follows are 25 T cell receptor beta chains derived from one specimen sequenced in a study of T cell clonality in common variable immunodeficiency. Produced via immunoSEQ multiplex PCR; TCRdb's table is partial and in-frame only. The repertoire shows some 50,000 clones, none seen only once; the top ten take under 2%. Sequenced sample: peripheral blood mononuclear cells. Receptors originate from a person between 18 and 70 years old in good health.

This clone occurred a few times. The CDR3 goes on 3 residues after the read ends, and that part is filled in from the germline J gene. This rearrangement joins TRBV7-9 to TRBJ1-2; D is unresolved. The CDR3 consists of 13 residues. CDR1 is SEHNR, CDR2 FQNEAQ, per germline (reference sequence). Trimming removed 3 bases from V and 0 bases from J, with 5 bases in between. This CDR3 is CASSLTSNYGYTF. The sequenced part of the CDR3 DNA is TGTGCCAGCAGCTTGACATCTAACTATGGC.

To note about this clone: From the germline J gene comes the end of the CDR3, since the read stops 3 residues before it. The chain carries TRBV7-8 and TRBJ2-5; D call uncertain. Germline lookup yields CDR1 SGHVS and CDR2 FQNEAQ. The germline V and J ends were trimmed by 0 bases and 3 bases, with 14 bases remaining between them. CDR3 size: 16 residues. The CDR3 sequence is CASSLAPQVPEETQYF. The sequenced CDR3 bases are TGTGCCAGCAGCTTAGCCCCCCAGGTTCCCGAAGAGACC.

This clone was observed at least ten times. Here the CDR3 reads CASSQSGDISRYSGANVLTF. Incomplete CDR3 DNA: TGTGCCAGCTCACAAAGCGGGGACATCAGCCGATACTCTGGGGCCAACGTC. The V and J genes are TRBV18 and TRBJ2-6, with D possibly being TRBD2 (7 bases). The read ends 3 residues before the CDR3 terminus; that terminus is restored from the germline J gene. The V end was cut by 4 bases, the J end by 0 bases, with 22 bases between. The CDR3 loop spans 20 amino acids. In germline, CDR1 is KGHSH, CDR2 LQKENI. Full variable domain (outside the CDR3, taken from reference TRBV18 and TRBJ2-6): NAGVMQNPRHLVRRRGQEARLRCSPMKGHSHVYWYRQLPEEGLKFMVYLQKENIIDESGMPKERFSAEFPKEGPSILRIQQVVRGDSAAYFCASSQSGDISRYSGANVLTFGAGSRLTVL.

Ten or more counts support this clone. The read ends 3 residues before the CDR3 terminus; that terminus is restored from the germline J gene. The chain has TRBV7-8 and TRBJ2-1; maybe TRBD2 (6 bases). The CDR3 has 14 amino acids. The V gene's germline CDR1 is SGHVS and CDR2 FQNEAQ. V was shortened by 4 bases and J by 1 base, with 8 bases between the two germline ends. This CDR3 is CASSSGTSYNEQFF. CDR3 bases read: TGTGCCAGCAGCTCGGGGACTTCCTACAATGAG.

This clone was counted a few times. The CDR3 is cut off 3 residues early in the read; its end comes from the germline J gene. V is TRBV7-2 and J is TRBJ2-5, with 7 bases fitting TRBD2. Germline V gene data show CDR1 as SGHTA and CDR2 as FQGNSA. This CDR3 region has 15 residues. The CDR3 bases that were read are TGTGCCAGCAGCTTAGGGGCGGGGGTAGCGAATACC. It yields the protein CASSLGAGVANT. The entire CDR3 is CASSLGAGVANTQYF.

This clone came up many times. The read comes to an end 3 residues before the CDR3 does, leaving the germline J gene to fill in the end. The V gene is TRBV19, the J gene TRBJ2-3; D possibly corresponds to TRBD1 (5 bases). CDR3 size: 14 residues. Trimming pared 9 bases from V and 4 bases from J, leaving 17 bases between. Germline CDR1 is LNHDA and CDR2 is SQIVND (reference sequence). Partial CDR3 DNA: TGTGCCAGCACAGACAGAGAGACTTCAGATACG. Amino acid sequence: CASTDRETSDT. The full-length CDR3 reads as CASTDRETSDTQYF. Combining the CDR3 with reference TRBV19 and TRBJ2-3 gives the whole variable domain DGGITQSPKYLFRKEGQNVTLSCEQNLNHDAMYWYRQDPGQGLRLIYYSQIVNDFQKGDIAEGYSVSREKKESFPLTVTSAQKNPTAFYLCASTDRETSDTQYFGPGTRLTVL.

This clone was found many times. The read halts 3 residues ahead of the CDR3 end, with the missing end drawn from the germline J gene. This chain uses TRBV6-1 with TRBJ1-2; D unresolved. V lost 2 bases, J lost 6 bases, and 4 bases lay in between. This CDR3 region has 11 residues. CDR1 is MNHNS and CDR2 is SASEGT in the germline V gene. The sequenced part of the CDR3 DNA is TGTGCCAGCAGTGAACGCGATGGC. It is translated as CASSERDG. In full, the CDR3 is CASSERDGYTF.

This clone was seen at least ten times. The read falls 3 residues short of the CDR3 end, and the missing part is taken from the germline J gene. The V gene is TRBV7-2, the J gene TRBJ2-2; D possibly corresponds to TRBD1 (5 bases). Trimming took 5 bases from V and 1 from J, leaving 11 bases between them. This CDR3 is 15 amino acids long. CDR1 is SGHTA, CDR2 FQGNSA, per germline. The CDR3 DNA, read in part, is TGTGCCAGCAGCAACCGACAGATGAACACCGGGGAG. It yields the protein CASSNRQMNTGE. The full-length CDR3 reads as CASSNRQMNTGELFF.

Ten or more counts support this clone. Read data end 3 residues before the CDR3 end; the end is taken from the germline J gene. The chain recombines TRBV30 with TRBJ2-2, with D possibly being TRBD1 (5 bases). Germline loops: CDR1 GTSNPN, CDR2 SVGIG (reference sequence). CDR3 length: 13 residues. V was pared by 3 bases and J by 5 bases, with 10 bases between. The sequenced part of the CDR3 DNA is TGTGCCTGGAGAATGCAGGGAACCGGGGAG. Translated, it gives CAWRMQGTGE. The CDR3 in its entirety is CAWRMQGTGELFF.

This clone was counted at least ten times. The CDR3 loop is CASSPTGQVYGYTF. The CDR3 DNA, read in part, is TGTGCCAGCAGCCCGACGGGACAGGTCTATGGC. The rearrangement joins TRBV7-3 to TRBJ1-2; 8 bases are shared with TRBD1. The sequence runs out 3 residues before the end of the CDR3; the remainder is reconstructed from the germline J gene. The germline gives CDR1 SGHTA, CDR2 FQGTGA. V trimming: 5 bases; J trimming: 4 bases; junction bases outside the gene matches: 6. CDR3 length: 14 amino acids.

This clone was counted many times. The CDR3 is cut off 3 residues early in the read; its end comes from the germline J gene. V usage is TRBV11-2 and J usage is TRBJ1-2; TRBD1 is a possible D gene (5 bases). The length of the CDR3 is 13 residues. V lost 5 bases, J lost 3 bases, and 10 bases lay in between. Germline V CDR1 and CDR2: SGHAT, FQNNGV. CDR3 bases read: TGTGCCAGCAGCAAACAGGATTACTATGGC. It translates to CASSKQDYYG. The CDR3 as a whole reads CASSKQDYYGYTF.

This clone showed up many times. Read sequence stops 3 residues before the CDR3 end, and the germline J gene provides the missing end. This rearrangement joins TRBV20-1 to TRBJ1-5; possible D gene TRBD1, 5 bases. The CDR3 runs to 14 residues. The V end was cut by 3 bases, the J end by 4 bases, with 13 bases between. From germline, CDR1 is DFQATT and CDR2 SNEGSKA (reference sequence). CDR3 amino acids: CSASGAAINQPQHF. The sequenced part of the CDR3 DNA is TGCAGTGCTAGTGGGGCAGCCATTAATCAGCCC.

This clone was seen repeatedly, ten times or more. One junction end disagrees with the germline gene, perhaps due to a read error. Read sequence stops 3 residues before the CDR3 end, and the germline J gene provides the missing end. The rearrangement joins TRBV7-7 to TRBJ2-7, with TRBD1 matching 8 bases. Germline V gene lookup returns CDR1 SSHAT and CDR2 FNYEAQ (reference sequence). The length of the CDR3 is 16 residues. CDR3 protein: CASSLKESRGLDEQYF. CDR3 bases read: TGTGCTAGCAGCTTAAAGGAAAGCAGGGGGCTTGACGAG.

This clone was seen more than once but under ten times. The sequenced fragment ends 3 residues before the CDR3 boundary, so the rest is inferred from the germline J gene. The genes are TRBV5-1 and TRBJ2-3, with TRBD2 matching 10 bases. V dropped 4 bases and J dropped 8; count of bases not matched to a gene: 13. Looked up from germline, CDR1 is SGHRS and CDR2 is YFSETQ. The CDR3 has 16 amino acids. The covered CDR3 bases are TGCGCCAGCAGCCCCCGAGCGGGAGGGCCCGTCGGTACG. Translating it yields CASSPRAGGPVGT. From start to end, the CDR3 is CASSPRAGGPVGTQYF.

This clone was seen many times. The read gets to within 3 residues of the CDR3 end, and the germline J gene fills in the rest. The rearrangement links TRBV12-5 to TRBJ2-1; tentative D call: TRBD2 (6 bases). CDR3 length: 16 amino acids. CDR1 and CDR2 from the germline V gene are LGHNT and FRNRAP. Trimming pared 0 bases from V and 1 base from J, leaving 10 bases between. The CDR3 is CASGLVPGESYNEQFF. The sequenced part of the CDR3 DNA is TGTGCTAGTGGTTTGGTACCGGGGGAGTCCTACAATGAG.

To note about this clone: Coverage ceases 3 residues before the CDR3 finishes, and the germline J gene fills in the end. The chain uses TRBV11-3 and TRBJ2-7, with unresolved D. The CDR3 length is 12 residues. V was shortened by 3 bases and J by 6 bases, with 9 bases between the two germline ends. The V gene's germline CDR1 is SGHNT and CDR2 YENEEA. The CDR3 sequence: CASSFGGGEQYF. The CDR3 bases that were read are TGTGCCAGCAGCTTCGGTGGCGGCGAG.

This clone has ten or more counts. The read terminates 3 residues ahead of where the CDR3 ends, so the germline J gene completes it. The V and J genes are TRBV20-1 and TRBJ2-1; maybe TRBD2 (5 bases). In germline, CDR1 is DFQATT, CDR2 SNEGSKA (reference sequence). Trimming left V 1 base short and J 6 bases short, with 22 bases between. This CDR3 region has 17 residues. CDR3 bases read: TGCAGTGCTAGAGGGCTAGCTGGGGTTCCAAGGATCAATGAG. This sequence encodes CSARGLAGVPRINE. The whole CDR3 is CSARGLAGVPRINEQFF.

The sample holds many counts of this clone. The sequenced fragment ends 3 residues before the CDR3 boundary, so the rest is inferred from the germline J gene. The V and J genes are TRBV5-1 and TRBJ1-2; TRBD1 aligns across 9 bases. CDR3 length: 15 residues. Germline V gene sequence: CDR1 SGHRS, CDR2 YFSETQ. V was clipped by 2 bases and J by 4 bases; unmatched bases: 6. The CDR3 is CASSFRDRDIYGYTF. The CDR3 DNA, read in part, is TGCGCCAGCAGCTTCCGGGACAGGGACATCTATGGC.

This clone appeared many times. With the read ending 3 residues before the CDR3 end, the germline J gene is used to fill in that end. The chain links TRBV7-2 to TRBJ2-7; D is unresolved. The CDR3 is made up of 12 amino acids. V was cut by 3 bases and J by 3 bases, with 6 bases left in between. Germline assignment: CDR1 SGHTA and CDR2 FQGNSA. The DNA read from the CDR3 is TGTGCCAGCAGCTTTCCCTACTACGAG. Its protein product is CASSFPYYE. The whole CDR3 reads CASSFPYYEQYF.

In this sample, this clone turned up many times. The read ends 3 residues before the CDR3 terminus; that terminus is restored from the germline J gene. The rearrangement uses TRBV24-1 and TRBJ2-7; TRBD2 agrees at 13 bases. This CDR3 region has 14 residues. V lost 9 bases to trimming and J lost 3 bases; unmatched junction nucleotides: 4. Germline V gene data show CDR1 as KGHDR and CDR2 as SFDVKD. CDR3 DNA, as far as it was read: TGTGCCACCCAAGGGACTAGCGGGATCTACGAG. Amino acid sequence: CATQGTSGIYE. Given in full, the CDR3 is CATQGTSGIYEQYF.

Ten or more counts support this clone. The junction departs from the called germline gene at one end, perhaps through a read error. The CDR3 extends 3 residues past the end of the read, so its final part is completed from the germline J gene. This chain links TRBV7-1 with TRBJ2-1, with 11 bases fitting TRBD2. TRBV7-1 is assigned to the ORF class and has an uncertain function. This CDR3 contains 20 residues. The CDR3 bases that were read are TGTGCCAGCAGCTCCTCCAGACTAGCGGGAATCTCAAACTCCAACAATGAG. Translated: CASSSSRLAGISNSNNE. The complete CDR3 reads CASSSSRLAGISNSNNEQFF.

There are many counts of this clone. The CDR3 goes on 3 residues after the read ends, and that part is filled in from the germline J gene. The rearrangement links TRBV7-6 to TRBJ2-1, with TRBD2 matching 7 bases. Losses at the gene ends were 3 bases for V and 1 base for J; bases not matched to a gene: 12. The CDR3 has 18 amino acids. CDR1 is SGHVS, CDR2 FNYEAQ, per germline. CDR3 DNA (partial): TGTGCCAGCAGCTTGTTTCCAGCGGGGCACGCGTCCTACAATGAG. Translating gives CASSLFPAGHASYNE. The full CDR3 protein is CASSLFPAGHASYNEQFF. The entire variable domain, with the rest obtained from reference TRBV7-6 and TRBJ2-1, is as follows: GAGVSQSPRYKVTKRGQDVALRCDPISGHVSLYWYRQALGQGPEFLTYFNYEAQQDKSGLPNDRFSAERPEGSISTLTIQRTEQRDSAMYRCASSLFPAGHASYNEQFFGPGTRLTVL.

This clone has just a few counts. Incomplete CDR3 DNA: TGTGCCAGTAGTACGGGGGTTAATGAAAAG. Translation gives CASSTGVNEK. The whole CDR3 sequence reads CASSTGVNEKLFF. The chain joins TRBV19 to TRBJ2-2; possibly TRBD2 for D (6 bases). The read comes to an end 3 residues before the CDR3 does, leaving the germline J gene to fill in the end. There are 13 residues in the CDR3. The V gene's germline CDR1 is LNHDA and CDR2 SQIVND (reference sequence).

This clone was seen a handful of times. A much larger clone lies one base from this, so it may be a read error. The read ends 3 residues early relative to the CDR3; the germline J gene fills the gap. The rearrangement joins TRBV18 to TRBJ2-5, with 8 bases aligning to TRBD1. The germline V gene has CDR1 KGHSH and CDR2 LQKENI. The CDR3 has 19 residues. CDR3 amino acids: CAGSRITGGTILTEETQYF. Partial CDR3 DNA: TGTGCCGGCTCACGTATTACAGGGGGAACGATCCTCACGGAAGAGACC.

This clone occurred many times. The CDR3 DNA, read in part, is TGTGCCAGCAGGGTCCTGAAGGGGGAAGTCTACGAG. It specifies CASRVLKGEVYE. The entire CDR3 protein reads CASRVLKGEVYEQYF. The chain joins TRBV2 to TRBJ2-7, with a tentative D call TRBD1 (6 bases). The read falls 3 residues short of the CDR3 end, and the missing part is taken from the germline J gene. V was pared by 6 bases and J by 3 bases, with 18 bases between. CDR1 and CDR2 (germline): SNHLY, FYNNEI. The CDR3 has 15 amino acids. Together with reference TRBV2 and TRBJ2-7, the CDR3 gives the full variable domain: EPEVTQTPSHQVTQMGQEVILRCVPISNHLYFYWYRQILGQKVEFLVSFYNNEISEKSEIFDDQFSVERPDGSNFTLKIRSTKLEDSAMYFCASRVLKGEVYEQYFGPGTRLTVT.